These 13 T cell receptor beta chains share one sample of origin, sequenced in a study of T cells after yellow fever vaccination. TCRdb reprocessed the 5' RACE reads via MiXCR and lists one record per CDR3 protein. The table shows 150,000 to 200,000 distinct CDR3 sequences, with approximately 10% occurring only once. Material: CD8+ T cells sorted from PBMCs, obtained 15 days after the yellow fever booster vaccination. These receptors all come from a man aged 18-30 years who received the YFV17D yellow fever vaccine.

A few counts support this clonotype. The chain is built from TRBV6-5 and TRBJ1-2, with D hard to call. V lost 1 base to trimming and J lost 7 bases, with 16 bases between them. CDR3 length: 15 residues. Germline V gene sequence: CDR1 MNHEY, CDR2 SVGAGI. DNA of the CDR3: TGTGCCAGCAGTTACTATCCCAGAGCGGTGACTGGCTACACCTTC. Amino acids: CASSYYPRAVTGYTF.

This clonotype was found a few times. The gene calls are TRBV6-5 and TRBJ2-3; D is unresolved. Trimming left V 2 bases short and J 1 base short, with 7 bases between. Per the germline V gene, CDR1 is MNHEY and CDR2 is SVGAGI. The CDR3 totals 14 residues. CDR3 amino acids: CASSYGQGTDTQYF. DNA of the CDR3: TGTGCCAGCAGTTACGGGCAGGGCACAGATACGCAGTATTTT.

This clonotype was observed a few times. V and J are TRBV4-1 and TRBJ1-1; D not certain. The CDR3 runs to 14 residues. V shed 4 bases and J shed 3 bases, with 12 bases lying between them. CDR1 MGHRA and CDR2 YSYEKL come from the germline V gene. The CDR3 is CASSLMTGDTEAFF. The DNA of the CDR3 is TGCGCCAGCAGCCTAATGACTGGGGACACTGAAGCTTTCTTT.

The gene calls are TRBV7-2 and TRBJ1-2, with TRBD1 matching 9 bases. The length of the CDR3 is 16 residues. Germline CDR1 is SGHTA and CDR2 is FQGNSA. V was clipped by 5 bases and J by 6 bases; unmatched bases: 13. In DNA form, the CDR3 reads TGTGCCAGCAGCACGATACAGGGGGCGTTTAGTAATGGCTACACCTTC. This encodes CASSTIQGAFSNGYTF.

CDR3 nucleotide sequence: TGTGCCAGCAGTTTCCGAGCTGGGTACAATCAGCCCCAGCATTTT. This encodes CASSFRAGYNQPQHF. The chain uses TRBV12-3 or TRBV12-4 and TRBJ1-5; D is unclear. The V gene lost 3 bases and the J gene lost 3 bases, with 12 bases spanning the gap. The CDR3 is 15 residues long.

This rearrangement joins TRBV12-3 or TRBV12-4 to TRBJ1-1; TRBD1 might be the D (5 bases). The CDR3 has 14 residues. V was cut by 6 bases and J by 0 bases, with 11 bases left in between. The chain's CDR3 is CASRRTPMNTEAFF. The DNA for the CDR3 is TGTGCCAGCAGGCGGACACCCATGAACACTGAAGCTTTCTTT.

This chain links TRBV25-1 with TRBJ2-4, with a tentative D call TRBD1 (5 bases). This CDR3 contains 18 residues. Between the trimmed V and J ends, which lost 4 bases and 5 bases, there was a span of 24 bases. Germline CDR1 is MGHDK and CDR2 is SYGVNS. CDR3 coding DNA: TGTGCCAGCAGTGGTGAAGGGGCTATCGGAAAAAAGGAAAACATTCAGTACTTC. Translating gives CASSGEGAIGKKENIQYF.

The chain is built from TRBV12-3 or TRBV12-4 and TRBJ1-1, with TRBD1 matching 12 bases. Trimming took 0 bases from V and 4 from J; bases not matched to a gene: 9. CDR3 length: 18 residues. The CDR3 coding sequence is TGTGCCAGCAGTTTAGCCCCGGGACAGGGGGCGGTTTTCACTGAAGCTTTCTTT. Translation: CASSLAPGQGAVFTEAFF.

V and J are TRBV7-9 and TRBJ2-6; D remains unclear. Germline V gene sequence: CDR1 SEHNR, CDR2 FQNEAQ (reference sequence). CDR3 size: 17 residues. The ends were cut back, 1 base at V and 0 bases at J, with 10 bases in the middle. The CDR3 sequence is CASSLVRVSSGANVLTF. Written as DNA, the CDR3 is TGTGCCAGCAGCTTAGTCCGGGTATCCTCTGGGGCCAACGTCCTGACTTTC.

This clonotype was seen more than once but under ten times. The chain links TRBV23-1 to TRBJ2-7; D may correspond to TRBD1 or TRBD2 (5 bases each). TRBV23-1 falls under the ORF class, with uncertain function. The CDR3 is 15 residues long. V was trimmed by 4 bases and J by 3 bases, leaving 16 bases between them. The chain's CDR3 is CASSPGRQGIYEQYV. The CDR3 DNA reads TGCGCCAGCAGTCCGGGGCGGCAGGGTATCTACGAGCAGTACGTC.

This clonotype was found many times. The V and J genes are TRBV10-3 and TRBJ2-2, with 7 bases fitting TRBD1. The germline gives CDR1 ENHRY, CDR2 SYGVKD. CDR3 length equals 15 residues. V dropped 8 bases and J dropped 4; count of bases not matched to a gene: 10. The CDR3 loop reads CAISTTGYGTGELFF. The CDR3, as DNA: TGTGCCATCTCTACGACAGGGTACGGCACCGGGGAGCTGTTTTTT.

The chain has TRBV6-2 or TRBV6-3 and TRBJ1-2; maybe TRBD1 (5 bases). The CDR3 totals 14 residues. Germline V gene sequence: CDR1 MNHEY, CDR2 SVGEGT. Trimming stripped 5 bases from V and 6 bases from J, with 16 bases between. CDR3 DNA: TGTGCCAGCAGTGATTTGGGGGTTCGCAATGGCTACACCTTC. Protein: CASSDLGVRNGYTF.

This clonotype was picked up a small number of times. The chain is built from TRBV2 and TRBJ2-7; TRBD1 agrees at 7 bases. J lost 0 bases, V lost 5 bases, and 10 bases had no gene match. Germline loops: CDR1 SNHLY, CDR2 FYNNEI. CDR3 size: 16 residues. The CDR3 spells CASSTTGRRPSYEQYF. The CDR3 bases are TGTGCCAGCAGTACGACAGGGCGTCGTCCCTCCTACGAGCAGTACTTC.